A single sample gave rise to the 29 T cell receptor beta chains below, sequenced in a study of T cells in Graves' hyperthyroidism and ophthalmopathy. The source material, RNA transcripts, was used to amplify TCR beta CDR3 regions. The primer set for the first-round RT-PCR of the TCR CDR3 was HTBI. A single record per CDR3 protein comes from TCRdb applying MiXCR to the multiplex PCR reads. The table lists about 700,000 distinct CDR3 sequences, less than 45% of them singletons. The specimen was peripheral blood or thyroid tissue (not recorded which). Every receptor here comes from an adult man with Graves' disease, either hyperthyroidism or ophthalmopathy (not recorded which).

This clonotype showed up many times. The chain recombines TRBV7-2 with TRBJ1-5; TRBD1 aligns across 7 bases. The V gene end was trimmed by 6 bases and the J gene end by 1 base; junction bases not matched to a gene: 6. The CDR3 is 15 residues long. Germline values: CDR1 SGHTA, CDR2 FQGNSA. This CDR3 is CASSYGTASNQPQHF. CDR3 coding DNA: TGTGCCAGCAGTTACGGGACAGCCAGCAATCAGCCCCAGCATTTT. The complete variable domain, with remaining parts taken from reference TRBV7-2 and TRBJ1-5, reads GAGVSQSPSNKVTEKGKDVELRCDPISGHTALYWYRQSLGQGLEFLIYFQGNSAPDKSGLPSDRFSAERTGGSVSTLTIQRTQQEDSAVYLCASSYGTASNQPQHFGDGTRLSIL.

V usage is TRBV7-8 and J usage is TRBJ2-7; D remains unclear. V lost 7 bases, J lost 5 bases, and 6 bases lay in between. The CDR3 is 10 residues long. The germline V gene encodes CDR1 SGHVS and CDR2 FQNEAQ. CDR3 loop: CASTRHEQYF. The CDR3 coding sequence is TGTGCCAGCACCCGCCACGAGCAGTACTTC.

This rearrangement joins TRBV11-2 to TRBJ1-2; D is uncertain. This CDR3 has 15 amino acids. Per the germline V gene, CDR1 is SGHAT and CDR2 is FQNNGV. Between the trimmed V and J ends, which lost 0 bases and 5 bases, there was a span of 13 bases. CDR3 residues: CASSLDGTPDYGYTF. As DNA, the CDR3 is TGTGCCAGCAGCTTAGATGGCACACCTGATTATGGCTACACCTTC.

This clonotype was observed at least ten times. The V and J genes are TRBV7-2 and TRBJ1-5; perhaps TRBD1 as D (5 bases). The germline V gene encodes CDR1 SGHTA and CDR2 FQGNSA. V lost 4 bases and J 3 bases, leaving 7 bases between the germline ends. This CDR3 contains 13 residues. CDR3 bases: TGTGCCAGCAGCTCAGGGAACAATCAGCCCCAGCATTTT. It translates to CASSSGNNQPQHF.

This clonotype appeared many times. V gene TRBV2 combines with J gene TRBJ1-5; 7 nucleotides align to TRBD1. Germline V gene sequence: CDR1 SNHLY, CDR2 FYNNEI. CDR3 length: 15 residues. With 4 bases clipped from V and 3 bases from J, the junction kept 6 bases outside the gene matches. The CDR3 nucleotides are TGTGCCAGCAGTGGAAGGACAGGAAACAATCAGCCCCAGCATTTT. It translates to CASSGRTGNNQPQHF. The full variable domain, its missing parts supplied by reference TRBV2 and TRBJ1-5, is EPEVTQTPSHQVTQMGQEVILRCVPISNHLYFYWYRQILGQKVEFLVSFYNNEISEKSEIFDDQFSVERPDGSNFTLKIRSTKLEDSAMYFCASSGRTGNNQPQHFGDGTRLSIL.

The gene calls are TRBV20-1 and TRBJ1-6; 9 nucleotides align to TRBD1. The J segment lost 7 bases and the V segment lost 4 bases, leaving 5 bases of the junction unmatched. The CDR3 is made up of 14 amino acids. Per germline, CDR1 DFQATT and CDR2 SNEGSKA (reference sequence). CDR3 sequence (DNA): TGCAGTGCTACCACGGACAGGGGAAATTCACCCCTCCACTTT. Its translation is CSATTDRGNSPLHF.

The J gene is TRBJ1-6, the V gene TRBV7-8, with D possibly TRBD1 on 5 matching bases. The V and J ends lost 5 bases and 1 base respectively, with 12 bases between them. Germline V CDR1 and CDR2: SGHVS, FQNEAQ. The CDR3 runs to 16 residues. Written as DNA, the CDR3 is TGTGCCAGCAGCCAAGCCCAGGGTTCCTATAATTCACCCCTCCACTTT. Protein product: CASSQAQGSYNSPLHF.

This clonotype was recorded at least ten times. This sequence joins TRBV5-4 and TRBJ1-6; D gene ambiguous. The CDR3 has 13 amino acids. The V end lost 0 bases, the J end lost 5 bases, and 3 bases lay between the germline ends. Germline V gene sequence: CDR1 SGHNT, CDR2 YYREEE (reference sequence). In nucleotides, the CDR3 is TGTGCCAGCAGCTTGGCCAATAATTCACCCCTCCACTTT. This translates into CASSLANNSPLHF.

The V call is TRBV2, the J call TRBJ1-4; no clear D. CDR1 and CDR2 from the germline V gene are SNHLY and FYNNEI. This CDR3 region has 15 residues. Trimming took off 6 bases at V and 0 bases at J, with 11 bases between the two ends. The CDR3 sequence is CASRPDGATNEKLFF. The CDR3, as DNA: TGTGCCAGCAGGCCAGACGGAGCAACTAATGAAAAACTGTTTTTT.

The sample holds one count of this clonotype. One base away lies a much larger clone, so this may be a sequencing read error. The genes are TRBV7-6 and TRBJ2-7; no reliable D call. The length of the CDR3 is 13 residues. The V and J ends lost 3 bases and 3 bases respectively, with 9 bases between them. Per germline, CDR1 SGHVS and CDR2 FNYEAQ. DNA for the CDR3: TGTGCCAGCAGCTTGGAGAGACTCTACGAGCAGTACTTC. Amino acid sequence: CASSLERLYEQYF.

Only a few counts were recorded for this clonotype. This sequence joins TRBV29-1 and TRBJ1-1; D may be TRBD1 (6 bases). Trimming took off 3 bases at V and 3 bases at J, with 20 bases between the two ends. CDR1 SQVTM and CDR2 ANQGSEA come from the germline V gene. The CDR3 runs to 16 residues. The CDR3 spells CSVDPIDRGTDTEAFF. CDR3 bases: TGCAGCGTTGACCCTATTGATAGGGGGACGGACACTGAAGCTTTCTTT.

The V call is TRBV9, the J call TRBJ1-4, with D unresolved. The CDR3 spans 15 residues. Germline CDR1 is SGDLS and CDR2 is YYNGEE. Trimming removed 0 bases from V and 5 bases from J, with 11 bases in between. CDR3 in amino acids: CASSVAGQLNEKLFF. DNA for the CDR3: TGTGCCAGCAGCGTAGCTGGGCAGCTAAATGAAAAACTGTTTTTT.

The V and J genes are TRBV5-1 and TRBJ1-4; a possible D gene is TRBD1 (5 bases). The V gene's germline CDR1 is SGHRS and CDR2 YFSETQ. With 4 bases removed from V and 7 bases from J, the gap between germline ends came to 14 bases. There are 14 residues in the CDR3. In nucleotides, the CDR3 is TGCGCCAGCAGCAGACGGGGGGGATCTGAAAAACTGTTTTTT. Protein product: CASSRRGGSEKLFF.

The V call is TRBV19, the J call TRBJ1-1; a weak D match, TRBD1 (6 bases). Germline CDR1 and CDR2: LNHDA and SQIVND (reference sequence). The V and J ends lost 6 bases and 3 bases respectively, with 14 bases between them. The CDR3 spans 14 residues. The CDR3 reads CASREDSGYTEAFF. The CDR3 coding sequence is TGTGCCAGTAGGGAGGACAGTGGTTACACTGAAGCTTTCTTT.

V is TRBV9 and J is TRBJ1-2, with D hard to call. This CDR3 has 14 residues. Germline values: CDR1 SGDLS, CDR2 YYNGEE. The V and J ends lost 2 bases and 2 bases respectively, with 10 bases between them. The CDR3 nucleotides read TGTGCCAGCAGCGTTGGCGCGGCGAACTATGGCTACACCTTC. Translating gives CASSVGAANYGYTF.

This clonotype was recorded at least ten times. V gene TRBV2 combines with J gene TRBJ1-2; 7 positions match TRBD1. The CDR3 loop spans 15 amino acids. Germline loops: CDR1 SNHLY, CDR2 FYNNEI. Trimming cost V 7 bases and J 2 bases; bases outside gene matches: 10. The CDR3 here is CASTRGETGNYGYTF. CDR3 DNA: TGTGCCAGCACTCGGGGGGAGACAGGGAACTATGGCTACACCTTC.

This clonotype came up many times. At one end, the junction sequence differs from germline, possibly due to a read error. This chain connects TRBV10-2 to TRBJ1-6; 10 positions match TRBD1. This CDR3 spans 14 amino acids. In germline, CDR1 is WSHSY, CDR2 SAAADI. This CDR3 reads CASSEGQGNSPLHF. CDR3 sequence (DNA): TGTGCCAGCAGTGAGGGACAGGGGAATTCACCCCTCCACTTT.

This clonotype was seen ten or more times. The chain has TRBV7-9 and TRBJ1-6, with a weak D call TRBD1 (5 bases). Germline V gene data show CDR1 as SEHNR and CDR2 as FQNEAQ (reference sequence). The CDR3 length is 15 residues. V was trimmed by 8 bases and J by 7 bases, leaving 18 bases between them. CDR3 sequence reads: CASGRPGKVNSPLHF. The CDR3 DNA is TGTGCCAGCGGCAGGCCAGGGAAGGTGAATTCACCCCTCCACTTT.

This clonotype was counted a few times. Given a much more abundant clone one base away, this may be a read error. This sequence joins TRBV5-1 and TRBJ1-1; D is perhaps TRBD1 (6 bases). The CDR3 has 14 amino acids. From germline, CDR1 is SGHRS and CDR2 YFSETQ. CDR3 sequence reads: CASSRTVQNTEAFF. The CDR3 bases are TGTGCCAGCAGCCGGACAGTCCAGAACACTGAAGCTTTCTTT.

Worth noting for this clonotype: The missing conserved phenylalanine or tryptophan at the end of this CDR3 makes a read error likely. No DNA is shown, since the ends of the CDR3 on it are uncertain; the CDR3 is the one TCRdb lists. The chain recombines TRBV6-1 with TRBJ1-3. The CDR3 totals 8 residues, both ends included. Germline loops: CDR1 MNHNS, CDR2 SASEGT. The CDR3 protein is CAISEANT.

The chain has TRBV2 and TRBJ1-5, with unresolved D. Trimming shortened V by 6 bases and J by 0 bases, and 12 bases separated the two germline ends. Germline V gene lookup returns CDR1 SNHLY and CDR2 FYNNEI. CDR3 size: 15 residues. CDR3 sequence reads: CASRAGAYSNQPQHF. CDR3 bases: TGTGCCAGCAGGGCAGGAGCTTATAGCAATCAGCCCCAGCATTTT.

As concerns this clonotype: A read error may be the cause here, since a much bigger clone is one base away. The chain has TRBV2 and TRBJ1-5; D might be TRBD1 (6 bases). The CDR3 runs 16 residues. The germline CDR1 and CDR2 sequences are SNHLY and FYNNEI. CDR3 bases: TGTGTCAGCAGTTACGGAGGGGGAGTAGCAGAACAGCCCCAGCATTTT. This translates into CVSSYGGGVAEQPQHF.

A remark on this clonotype: A much larger clone differs by one base, so this may be a read error. CDR3 sequence: CASSAGIRGEAFF. The CDR3 coding sequence is TGTGCCAGCAGCGCGGGTATTCGGGGTGAAGCTTTCTTT. This chain links TRBV2 with TRBJ1-1; D not resolved. Germline CDR1 SNHLY, CDR2 FYNNEI. The CDR3 spans 13 residues. V was pared by 6 bases and J by 7 bases, with 15 bases between.

The rearrangement joins TRBV30 to TRBJ1-2; 8 bases are shared with TRBD1. Germline V gene data show CDR1 as GTSNPN and CDR2 as SVGIG (reference sequence). The CDR3 length is 12 residues. Trimming took 5 bases from V and 1 from J; bases not matched to a gene: 0. CDR3 sequence reads: CAWDRGNYGYTF. For the CDR3, the DNA is TGTGCCTGGGACAGGGGTAACTATGGCTACACCTTC.

The chain couples TRBV7-2 to TRBJ1-2; the D is unclear. Per germline, CDR1 SGHTA and CDR2 FQGNSA. The CDR3 has 17 residues. The CDR3 loop reads CAPAACRCVNTNYGYTF. CDR3 coding DNA: TGTGCTCCCGCCGCTTGTAGGTGTGTGAACACGAACTATGGCTACACCTTC.

The chain is built from TRBV29-1 and TRBJ1-1; 7 nucleotides line up with TRBD1. This CDR3 region has 13 residues. V was pared by 2 bases and J by 4 bases, with 4 bases of the junction left unmatched. The germline gives CDR1 SQVTM, CDR2 ANQGSEA. Here the CDR3 DNA reads TGCAGCGTTGAACCAGGGGGACGCACTGAAGCTTTCTTT. It encodes CSVEPGGRTEAFF.

This clonotype was found once. The chain joins TRBV5-4 to TRBJ1-1, with a weak D call TRBD1 (6 bases). V was cut by 4 bases and J by 6 bases, with 16 bases left in between. The CDR3 has 14 amino acids. Germline CDR1 SGHNT, CDR2 YYREEE (reference sequence). CDR3 protein: CASSLQGTGAEAFF. CDR3 coding DNA: TGTGCCAGCAGCCTACAGGGTACCGGGGCTGAAGCTTTCTTT.

The sample holds a few counts of this clonotype. V usage is TRBV18 and J usage is TRBJ1-1; D unclear. The V gene lost 1 base and the J gene lost 1 base, with 7 bases spanning the gap. The CDR3 is made up of 14 amino acids. Germline CDR1 KGHSH, CDR2 LQKENI. The chain's CDR3 is CASSPLAKNTEAFF. The CDR3 DNA is TGTGCCAGCTCACCACTGGCTAAGAACACTGAAGCTTTCTTT.

This clonotype was picked up many times. The V and J genes are TRBV12-3 or TRBV12-4 and TRBJ1-2, with 7 nucleotides matching TRBD1. This CDR3 contains 13 residues. V lost 2 bases to trimming and J lost 7 bases; unmatched junction nucleotides: 4. The CDR3, as DNA: TGTGCCAGCAGTTTAAGGGCAGGGGGTGGCTACACCTTC. Its protein product is CASSLRAGGGYTF.